This TCR beta chain is drawn from a study of CD8 T cells in Susac syndrome. At the level of the study: Sequenced Susac syndrome patients included about 6 with active disease and under ten who were in remission.

Random hexamers served to reverse transcribe roughly 0.45 to 1 ug RNA. TCRdb itself ran the immunoSEQ multiplex PCR reads through MiXCR, one entry per CDR3 protein. The table lists 71,000 or so distinct CDR3 sequences, just over 90% of them singletons. V shed 5 bases, J shed 0 bases, and the junction held 7 bases outside the gene matches. This CDR3 spans 15 amino acids. CDR1 is DFQATT and CDR2 is SNEGSKA in the germline V gene (reference sequence). The Susac syndrome patients fit the recently defined diagnostic criteria for definite or probable disease. The receptor was derived from a human donor with Susac syndrome. Sequencing was performed on CD4+ T cells from PBMCs. The chain uses TRBV20-1 and TRBJ2-5; 9 bases match TRBD2. CDR3 sequence (DNA): TGCAGTGCTTTCCCTAGCGGGGCCTACCAAGAGACCCAGTACTTC. Its translation: CSAFPSGAYQETQYF.